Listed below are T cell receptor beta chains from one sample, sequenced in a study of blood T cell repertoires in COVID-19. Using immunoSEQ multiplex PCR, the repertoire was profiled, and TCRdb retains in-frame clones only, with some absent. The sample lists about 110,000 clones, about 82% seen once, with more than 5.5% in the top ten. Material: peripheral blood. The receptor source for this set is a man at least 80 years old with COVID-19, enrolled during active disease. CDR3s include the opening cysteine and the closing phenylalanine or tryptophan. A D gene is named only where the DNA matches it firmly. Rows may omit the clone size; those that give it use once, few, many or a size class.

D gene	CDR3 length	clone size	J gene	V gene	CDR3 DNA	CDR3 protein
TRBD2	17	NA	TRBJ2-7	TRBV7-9	TGTGCCAGCAGCTTATCTTGGACTAGCCGGAGCTCCTACGAGCAGTACTTC	CASSLSWTSRSSYEQYF
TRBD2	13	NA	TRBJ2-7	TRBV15	TGTGCCACCAGCAGACGGACTAGTCACGAGCAGTACTTC	CATSRRTSHEQYF
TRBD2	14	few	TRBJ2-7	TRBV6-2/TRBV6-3	TGTGCCAGCAGTTATATTAGCGGGAGTAACGAGCAGTACTTC	CASSYISGSNEQYF
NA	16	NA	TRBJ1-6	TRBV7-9	TGTGCCAGCAGCCCCTCGACGGCGGCTCCCAATTCACCCCTCCACTTT	CASSPSTAAPNSPLHF
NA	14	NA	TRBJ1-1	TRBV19	TGTGCCAGTAGTATAGGGGGAGTGAACACTGAAGCTTTCTTT	CASSIGGVNTEAFF
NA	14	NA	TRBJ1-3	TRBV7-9	TGTGCCAGCAGCTTTACAGGGCGTGGAAACACCATATATTTT	CASSFTGRGNTIYF
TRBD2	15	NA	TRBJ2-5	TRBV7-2	TGTGCCAGCAGCTCCGCTGGCGGGAGGGTGGAGACCCAGTACTTC	CASSSAGGRVETQYF
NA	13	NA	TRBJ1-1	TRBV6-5	TGTGCCAGCAACATGAAGCGGAACACTGAAGCTTTCTTT	CASNMKRNTEAFF
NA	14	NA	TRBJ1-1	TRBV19	TGTGCCAGTAGTATATCTTCCGTGAACACTGAAGCTTTCTTT	CASSISSVNTEAFF
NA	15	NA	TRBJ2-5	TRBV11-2	TGTGCCAGCAGCTTAGTCCAGGGCCCGTGGGAGACCCAGTACTTC	CASSLVQGPWETQYF
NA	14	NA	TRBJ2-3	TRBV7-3	TGTGCCAGCAGCTTAATAGCGAGGACAGATACGCAGTATTTT	CASSLIARTDTQYF
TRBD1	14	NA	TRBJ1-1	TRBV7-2	TGTGCCAGCAAATTCGGACAGGGGAGCACTGAAGCTTTCTTT	CASKFGQGSTEAFF
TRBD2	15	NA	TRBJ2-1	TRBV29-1	TGCAGCGTGGAAGGACTAGCGGGAGGACTTGATGAGCAGTTCTTC	CSVEGLAGGLDEQFF
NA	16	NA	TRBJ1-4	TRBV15	TGTGCCACCAGCAGAGGCGACAGTGCAACTAATGAAAAACTGTTTTTT	CATSRGDSATNEKLFF
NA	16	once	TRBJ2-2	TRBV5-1	TGCGCCAGCAGCTTGGGGGGAGGTGCGAACACCGGGGAGCTGTTTTTT	CASSLGGGANTGELFF
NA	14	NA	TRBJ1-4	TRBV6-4	TGTGCCAGCAGTGGAGAAGGAAGCGGCGGAAAACTGTTTTTT	CASSGEGSGGKLFF
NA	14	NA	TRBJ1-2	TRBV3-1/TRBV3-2	TGTGCCAGCAGCCTTACAGCAGGGGAGTTAGGCTACACCTTC	CASSLTAGELGYTF
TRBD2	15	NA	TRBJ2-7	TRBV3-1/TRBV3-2	TGTGCCAGCAGCCCGGGGACTAGCGGGACTAGACAGCAGTACTTC	CASSPGTSGTRQQYF
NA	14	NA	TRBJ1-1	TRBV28	TGTGCCAGCACCCCCTCAGGAATGAACACTGAAGCTTTCTTT	CASTPSGMNTEAFF
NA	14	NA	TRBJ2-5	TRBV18	TGTGCCAGCTCACCTCCCGCGGGCCAAGAGACCCAGTACTTC	CASSPPAGQETQYF
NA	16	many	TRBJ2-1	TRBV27	TGTGCCAGCAGTTTAACGAGGCTAGCCTCCTACAATGAGCAGTTCTTC	CASSLTRLASYNEQFF
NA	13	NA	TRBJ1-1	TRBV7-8	TGTGCCAGCAGCCCCCAGGCAAACACTGAAGCTTTCTTT	CASSPQANTEAFF
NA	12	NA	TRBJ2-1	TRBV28	TGTGCCAGCAGTTACCGGGACTTGCAGCAGTTCTTC	CASSYRDLQQFF
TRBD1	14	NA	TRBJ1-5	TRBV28	TGTGCCAGCACCCCGACAGGGAACAATCAGCCCCAGCATTTT	CASTPTGNNQPQHF
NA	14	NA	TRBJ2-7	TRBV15	TGTGCCACCAGCAGGGGGAGAGGGTTGTACGAGCAGTACTTC	CATSRGRGLYEQYF
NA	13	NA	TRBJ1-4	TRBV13	TGTGCCAGCAGAGTTCAGGGAAATGAAAAACTGTTTTTT	CASRVQGNEKLFF
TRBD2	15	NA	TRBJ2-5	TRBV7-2	TGTGCCAGCAGCTCCTCTAGCGGGAGCGGAGAGACCCAGTACTTC	CASSSSSGSGETQYF
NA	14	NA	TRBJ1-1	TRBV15	TGTGCCACCAGCAGAGATATGACAGTGGCTGAAGCTTTCTTT	CATSRDMTVAEAFF
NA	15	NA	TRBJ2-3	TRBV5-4	TGTGCCAGCAGCACAGGGCAGGTGGGGTCAGATACGCAGTATTTT	CASSTGQVGSDTQYF
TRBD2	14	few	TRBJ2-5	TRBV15	TGTGCCACCAGCACTCCTAGCGGGGGAGAGACCCAGTACTTC	CATSTPSGGETQYF
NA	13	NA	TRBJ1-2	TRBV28	TGTGCCAGCAGTTTGTCGGGGAGCTATGGCTACACCTTC	CASSLSGSYGYTF
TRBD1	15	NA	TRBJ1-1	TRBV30	TGTGCCTGGAGTACAAAGACAGGGGGAATCACTGAAGCTTTCTTT	CAWSTKTGGITEAFF
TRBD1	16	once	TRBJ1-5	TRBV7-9	TGTGCCAGCAGCTTAGCGGCCGGGACAGGCAATCAGCCCCAGCATTTT	CASSLAAGTGNQPQHF
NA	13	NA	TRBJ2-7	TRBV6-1	TGTGCCAGCAGTGACGGACAGTCCTACGAGCAGTACTTC	CASSDGQSYEQYF
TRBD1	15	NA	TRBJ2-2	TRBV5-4	TGTGCCAGCAGCTTGGCCGGACAGGGGACCGGGGAGCTGTTTTTT	CASSLAGQGTGELFF
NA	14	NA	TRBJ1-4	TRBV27	TGTGCCAGCGGGGAGTTAGGCTTTAATGAAAAACTGTTTTTT	CASGELGFNEKLFF
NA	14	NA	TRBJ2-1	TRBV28	TGTGCCAGCACCGTGGGGGGGCAAAGAAATGAGCAGTTCTTC	CASTVGGQRNEQFF
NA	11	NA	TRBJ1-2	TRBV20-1	TGCAGTGTCTCGGGGGATTCGGGCTACACCTTC	CSVSGDSGYTF
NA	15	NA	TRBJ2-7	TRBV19	TGTGCCAGTAGTATAGCAGGGACAAGATCCTACGAGCAGTACTTC	CASSIAGTRSYEQYF
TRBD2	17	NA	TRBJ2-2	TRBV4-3	TGCGCCAGCAGCCGGATCGGACTAGCGGGAGATACCGGGGAGCTGTTTTTT	CASSRIGLAGDTGELFF
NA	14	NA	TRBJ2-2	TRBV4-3	TGCGCCAGCAGCCAAGAGGCCTACACCGGGGAGCTGTTTTTT	CASSQEAYTGELFF
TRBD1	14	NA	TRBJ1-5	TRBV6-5	TGTGCCAGCACCGGGACAGGCCGGCCGTTCCCCCAGCATTTT	CASTGTGRPFPQHF
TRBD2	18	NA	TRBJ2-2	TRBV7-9	TGTGCCAGCAGCTCCCTAGCGGGAGAGGAATCGGACACCGGGGAGCTGTTTTTT	CASSSLAGEESDTGELFF
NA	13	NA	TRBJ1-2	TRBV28	TGTGCCAGCAGTACCACCAGGCCTCATGGCTACACCTTC	CASSTTRPHGYTF
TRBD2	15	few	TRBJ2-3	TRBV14	TGTGCCAGCAGCCGGAGAAGCGGGAGCGCAGATACGCAGTATTTT	CASSRRSGSADTQYF
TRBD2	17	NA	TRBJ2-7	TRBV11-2	TGTGCCAGCAGTGGTTCATTTATAGCGGGGGACCTTTACGAGCAGTACTTC	CASSGSFIAGDLYEQYF